This is a list of T cell receptor beta chains from one sample in a study of shared clonotypes between healthy human individuals. The table came from immunoSEQ multiplex PCR; TCRdb's copy has only in-frame clones and leaves some out. The data hold over 950,000 clones, with 70% to 80% observed a single time. The sequencing sample was made of memory CD4+ T cells from PBMCs. These TCRs come from a man younger than 35 in good health. Some clones in this sample may be carry-over from other donors' samples. The CDR3 runs from the conserved cysteine through the conserved F or W. Fields, in order: clone size, V gene, D gene, J gene, CDR3 DNA, CDR3 protein. D genes are given only for firm matches. Size tells how often a clone was seen (once, few, many) or the class of an expanded clone, and some rows leave it out.

>NA|TRBV5-6|NA|TRBJ2-6
TGTGCCAGCAGCTTAAAGCCCCTGATCTCTGGGGCCAACGTCCTGACTTTC
CASSLKPLISGANVLTF
>once|TRBV18|NA|TRBJ2-1
TGTGCCAGCTCACCACATGCCGGGCAGGCAGGGGTCTTC
CASSPHAGQAGVF
>many|TRBV29-1|NA|TRBJ2-5
TGCAGCGCCAACCCGACAGGACGGACCCAGTACTTC
CSANPTGRTQYF
>NA|TRBV30|TRBD2|TRBJ2-1
TGTGCCTGGAGCGGGAGGGCCTACAATGAGCAGTTCTTC
CAWSGRAYNEQFF
>NA|TRBV5-4|TRBD2|TRBJ2-3
TGTGCCAGCAGCTCCCGACTAGCGGGGAACACAGATACGCAGTATTTT
CASSSRLAGNTDTQYF
>NA|TRBV6-6|NA|TRBJ2-7
TGTGCCAGCAGTTACGCCCCGTGGGGATACGAGCAGTACTTC
CASSYAPWGYEQYF
>NA|TRBV5-6|NA|TRBJ2-3
TGTGCCAGCAGCCATAGACTCACCACATCTACAGATACGCAGTATTTT
CASSHRLTTSTDTQYF
>NA|TRBV7-9|NA|TRBJ2-7
TGTGCCAGCAGCTTCGGGGACGGCCTCTACGAGCAGTACTTC
CASSFGDGLYEQYF
>NA|TRBV4-2|NA|TRBJ2-3
TGTGCCAGCAGCCATTTGGGGCTACGACTAGAAGATACGCAGTATTTT
CASSHLGLRLEDTQYF
>NA|TRBV6-5|TRBD2|TRBJ2-5
TGTGCCAGCAACTACCGGGGGGGGACCCAGTACTTC
CASNYRGGTQYF
>once|TRBV15|TRBD2|TRBJ2-1
TGTGCCACCAGCAGATTAGGGACTAGCGGAGAGCCCTGGGCTCCTAAGCAGTTCTTC
CATSRLGTSGEPWAPKQFF
>NA|TRBV9|TRBD1|TRBJ1-2
TGTGCCAGCAGCGCGCGACAGGGCAACTATGGCTACACCTTC
CASSARQGNYGYTF
>few|TRBV5-1|NA|TRBJ1-1
TGCGCCAGCAGCTTCAATCAGAACACTGAAGCTTTCTTT
CASSFNQNTEAFF
>NA|TRBV6-6|NA|TRBJ1-6
TGTGCCAGCAGCCTCATTCGGGAGGATAATTCACCCCTCCACTTT
CASSLIREDNSPLHF
>NA|TRBV2|NA|TRBJ1-5
TGTGCCAGCAGTGAAGGATATCAGCCCCAGCATTTT
CASSEGYQPQHF
>NA|TRBV7-3|NA|TRBJ2-3
TGTGCCAGCAGCGTCGGGACGTCTAGCACAGATACGCAGTATTTT
CASSVGTSSTDTQYF
>NA|TRBV5-1|TRBD1|TRBJ2-5
TGCGCCAGCAGCCCCGGGACAGGGGGTTACCAAGAGACCCAGTACTTC
CASSPGTGGYQETQYF
>NA|TRBV19|NA|TRBJ2-7
TGTGCCAGTAGTATCTGGGAGCGAGGCGAGCAGTACTTC
CASSIWERGEQYF
>few|TRBV28|NA|TRBJ2-5
TGTGCCAGCAGTTTAATATTTGGGACCCAGTACTTC
CASSLIFGTQYF
>NA|TRBV14|NA|TRBJ2-3
TGTGCCAGCAGCCAATATCGGCCAGATACGCAGTATTTT
CASSQYRPDTQYF
>NA|TRBV27|TRBD2|TRBJ2-5
TGTGCCAGCAGTTCCCAAGGGGCGGGAGTCAGGGAGACCCAGTACTTC
CASSSQGAGVRETQYF
>few|TRBV11-2|TRBD2|TRBJ2-1
TGTGCCAGCAGCCCCGGGACTAGCGGGAGGGGGGATGAGCAGTTCTTC
CASSPGTSGRGDEQFF
>NA|TRBV14|NA|TRBJ1-2
TGTGCCAGCAGCCAAGATAAGGGGTTTTATGGCTACACCTTC
CASSQDKGFYGYTF
>NA|TRBV7-9|TRBD2|TRBJ2-3
TGTGCCTCCATGAGGTTAGCGGGAGGAGATACGCAGTATTTT
CASMRLAGGDTQYF
>NA|TRBV28|TRBD1|TRBJ2-2
TGTGCCAGCAGTTTGGACAGGGGGCTGGGGGAGCTGTTTTTT
CASSLDRGLGELFF
>once|TRBV7-2|NA|TRBJ2-3
TGTGCCAGCAGCCCCAGCCGCCCCGAAGCAGATACGCAGTATTTT
CASSPSRPEADTQYF
>NA|TRBV19|NA|TRBJ1-1
TGTGCCAGTAGTCCGAAGACACGTGAAGCTTTCTTT
CASSPKTREAFF
>NA|TRBV28|TRBD1|TRBJ1-2
TGTGCCAGCAGTCGACAGGGAGGGAGGGGCTACACCTTC
CASSRQGGRGYTF
>NA|TRBV6-6|NA|TRBJ2-1
TGTGCCAGCAGTATCAGCGTGAGAAATGAGCAGTTCTTC
CASSISVRNEQFF
>NA|TRBV5-1|TRBD2|TRBJ2-2
TGCGCCAGCAGCCCGTTAGCGGGACCGAACACCGGGGAGCTGTTTTTT
CASSPLAGPNTGELFF
>once|TRBV11-2|TRBD2|TRBJ2-1
TGTGCCAGCAGCTTAGAGAGCGGGGGATACAATGAGCAGTTCTTC
CASSLESGGYNEQFF
>NA|TRBV28|NA|TRBJ2-7
TGTGCCAGCCCGGTCCGGGGTCGCGAGCAGTACTTC
CASPVRGREQYF
>NA|TRBV18|NA|TRBJ2-7
TGTGCCAGCTCACTTCGGTTCTACGAGCAGTACTTC
CASSLRFYEQYF
>NA|TRBV7-9|NA|TRBJ2-7
TGTGCCAGCAGCTTAGGGACTCTCGGGGGCGGCAGAGGTCGCGAGCAGTACTTC
CASSLGTLGGGRGREQYF
>once|TRBV2|NA|TRBJ1-2
TGTGCCAGCAGTGAAAACCCGGCAGGGAGGCGCTATGGCTACACCTTC
CASSENPAGRRYGYTF
>NA|TRBV10-2|NA|TRBJ2-7
TGCGCCAGCAGCCAGAGACAACAGGTTTCAAACGAGCAGTACTTC
CASSQRQQVSNEQYF
>NA|TRBV30|NA|TRBJ2-7
TGTGCCTGGAGTCGCACTCGGGGGCGCCTGTACGAGCAGTACTTC
CAWSRTRGRLYEQYF
>many|TRBV11-2|TRBD2|TRBJ2-4
TGTGCCAGCAGCTCCCTCAACCCGGGGGGGGGCATTCAGTACTTC
CASSSLNPGGGIQYF
>many|TRBV10-2|NA|TRBJ1-5
TGCGCCAGCAGTGAGTATGGAGGAATGGCGCCCCAGCATTTT
CASSEYGGMAPQHF
>NA|TRBV5-1|TRBD2|TRBJ2-2
TGCGCCAGCAGCTTGTTTCAACTAGCGGGAGTAAGCACCGGGGAGCTGTTTTTT
CASSLFQLAGVSTGELFF
>few|TRBV11-3|TRBD1|TRBJ2-1
TGTGCCAGCAGCTTATCAGGGGGCGGCTCCTACAATGAGCAGTTCTTC
CASSLSGGGSYNEQFF
>NA|TRBV7-3|NA|TRBJ2-1
TGTGCCAGCAGCTTAAGTGCAGGGAATGAGCAGTTCTTC
CASSLSAGNEQFF
>NA|TRBV11-3|TRBD2|TRBJ2-1
TGTGCCAGCAGCTTGGAACTAGCGGGAGGGGAGCAGTTCTTC
CASSLELAGGEQFF
>NA|TRBV4-1|NA|TRBJ2-7
TGCGCCAGCAGCGTCAGGGATCGCGACGAGCAGTACTTC
CASSVRDRDEQYF
>few|TRBV4-1|TRBD1|TRBJ1-2
TGCGCCAGCAGTCGTATAGGGACAGGGTTCTATGGCTACACCTTC
CASSRIGTGFYGYTF
>NA|TRBV19|NA|TRBJ1-2
TGTGCCAGTAGAACCCCAGCAACACCAAACTATGGCTACACCTTC
CASRTPATPNYGYTF
>NA|TRBV2|NA|TRBJ2-1
TGTGCCAGCAGTAGGGCTTCAGGGAATGAGCAGTTCTTC
CASSRASGNEQFF
>few|TRBV20-1|NA|TRBJ1-1
TGCAGTGCTGGGGGCGGAGGAGCTTTCTTT
CSAGGGGAFF
>NA|TRBV19|TRBD1|TRBJ1-1
TGTGCCAGTAGTCCCCGGACAGGGTTGGACACTGAAGCTTTCTTT
CASSPRTGLDTEAFF
>NA|TRBV19|NA|TRBJ2-5
TGTGCCAGTAGTCCCCTCTGGGACACGCGTCGAGCAGAGACCCAGTACTTC
CASSPLWDTRRAETQYF
>NA|TRBV5-4|TRBD1|TRBJ2-1
TGTGCCAGCAGCGGGAAGACAGGGGGCCGGTCCTACAATGAGCAGTTCTTC
CASSGKTGGRSYNEQFF
>NA|TRBV5-6|TRBD1|TRBJ2-3
TGTGCCAGCAGCCGGACAGGGGGGGGCACAGATACGCAGTATTTT
CASSRTGGGTDTQYF
>NA|TRBV7-6|TRBD1|TRBJ2-7
TGTGCCAGCAGCTTATTCAGGGGGCCGGGCGAGCAGTACTTC
CASSLFRGPGEQYF
>few|TRBV2|NA|TRBJ2-1
TGTGCCAGCACTCGGAGCTCCTACAATGAGCAGTTCTTC
CASTRSSYNEQFF
>NA|TRBV10-3|NA|TRBJ1-2
TGTGCCATCAGTGATCCAGGAACTAACTATGGCTACACCTTC
CAISDPGTNYGYTF